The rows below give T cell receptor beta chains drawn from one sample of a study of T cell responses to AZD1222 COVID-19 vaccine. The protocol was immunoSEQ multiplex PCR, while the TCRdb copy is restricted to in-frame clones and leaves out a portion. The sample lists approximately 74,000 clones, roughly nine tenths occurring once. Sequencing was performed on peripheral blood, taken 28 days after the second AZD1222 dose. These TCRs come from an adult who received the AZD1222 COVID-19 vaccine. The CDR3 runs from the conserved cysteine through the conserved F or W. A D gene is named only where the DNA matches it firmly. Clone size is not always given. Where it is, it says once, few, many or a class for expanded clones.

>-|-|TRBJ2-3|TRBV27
TGTGCCAGCAGTCCACTCGGGGGAGGTTATCCAGATACGCAGTATTTT
CASSPLGGGYPDTQYF
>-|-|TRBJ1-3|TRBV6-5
TGTGCCAGCCTGGGGGCAGCCTCTGGAAACACCATATATTTT
CASLGAASGNTIYF
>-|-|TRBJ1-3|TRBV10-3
TGTGCCATCAGTCCCCCAGGGAGTAGAAACACCATATATTTT
CAISPPGSRNTIYF
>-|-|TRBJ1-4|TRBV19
TGTGCCAGTAGTATACGCGAGGTATCTAATGAAAAACTGTTTTTT
CASSIREVSNEKLFF
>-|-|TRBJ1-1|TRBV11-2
TGTGCCAGCAGCCCACGTACAGGGAAAACTGAAGCTTTCTTT
CASSPRTGKTEAFF
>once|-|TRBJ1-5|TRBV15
TGTGCCACCAGCAGAGAATTCGGGCAGCCCCAGCATTTT
CATSREFGQPQHF
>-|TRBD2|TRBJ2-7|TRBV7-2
TGTGCCAGCAGCCCTAGACTAGCGGGAGTATCTTCCGAGCAGTACTTC
CASSPRLAGVSSEQYF
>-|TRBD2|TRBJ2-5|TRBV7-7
TGTGCTAGCAGCTTAGGAGGACTAGCGGGCCAAGAGACCCAGTACTTC
CASSLGGLAGQETQYF
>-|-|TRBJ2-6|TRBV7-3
TGTGCCAGCAGCACCTCGTCCTCTGGGGCCAACGTCCTGACTTTC
CASSTSSSGANVLTF
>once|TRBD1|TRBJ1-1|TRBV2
TGTGCCAGCAGTTCGGGACAGGGCTACACTGAAGCTTTCTTT
CASSSGQGYTEAFF
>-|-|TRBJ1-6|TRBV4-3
TGCGCCAGCAGCCAATCGGGAGATAATTCACCCCTCCACTTT
CASSQSGDNSPLHF
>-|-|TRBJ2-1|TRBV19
TGTGCCAGTAGTCCCCGACTTGCGCGTTGGTCCAATGAGCAGTTCTTC
CASSPRLARWSNEQFF
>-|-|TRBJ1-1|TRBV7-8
TGTGCCAGCAGCTTAGTCCTCAGCTCGAACACTGAAGCTTTCTTT
CASSLVLSSNTEAFF
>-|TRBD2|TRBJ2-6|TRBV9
TGTGCCAGCAAAACCTCCGGGACTAACTCTGGGGCCAACGTCCTGACTTTC
CASKTSGTNSGANVLTF
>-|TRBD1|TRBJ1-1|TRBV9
TGTGCCAGCAGCTCAACCTACAGGGGCCATGAAGCTTTCTTT
CASSSTYRGHEAFF
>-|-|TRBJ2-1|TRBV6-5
TGTGCCAGCAGTTACGTACCCGGGAGTTACAATGAGCAGTTCTTC
CASSYVPGSYNEQFF
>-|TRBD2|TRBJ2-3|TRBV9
TGTGCCAGCAGCGTTGGAGCGGGGACCACAGATACGCAGTATTTT
CASSVGAGTTDTQYF
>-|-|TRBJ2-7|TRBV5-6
TGTGCCAGCAGCTCGAGCTCCTACGAGCAGTACTTC
CASSSSSYEQYF
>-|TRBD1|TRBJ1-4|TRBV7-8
TGTGCCAGCAGCTTCGAAACAGGGGGGAATGAAAAACTGTTTTTT
CASSFETGGNEKLFF
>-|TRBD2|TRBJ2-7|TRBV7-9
TGTGCCAGCAGCCCAAGCGGGAGGGCCGGTTCACTTTACGAGCAGTACTTC
CASSPSGRAGSLYEQYF
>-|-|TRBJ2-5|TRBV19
TGTGCCAGTAGTATGGACAGATATACTAGACGTGAGACCCAGTACTTC
CASSMDRYTRRETQYF
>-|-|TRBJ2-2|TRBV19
TGTGCCAGTAGTATAGATCGAACTATTAGGACCGGGGAGCTGTTTTTT
CASSIDRTIRTGELFF
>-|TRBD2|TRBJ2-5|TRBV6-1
TGTGCCAGCAGTGAAGCCACTAGCGGGAGGGTAGAGACCCAGTACTTC
CASSEATSGRVETQYF
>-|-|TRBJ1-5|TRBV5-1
TGCGCCAGCAGCTTGGGAGTAGGGAGTGGTCAGCCCCAGCATTTT
CASSLGVGSGQPQHF
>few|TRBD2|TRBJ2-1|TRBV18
TGTGCCAGCTCACCCTGGACTAGCGGGAGGGCATCCAATGAGCAGTTCTTC
CASSPWTSGRASNEQFF
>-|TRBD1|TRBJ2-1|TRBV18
TGTGCCAGCTCCCGGACAGGGGCAAATGAGCAGTTCTTC
CASSRTGANEQFF
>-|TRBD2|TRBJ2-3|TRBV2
TGTGCCAGCAGTTCAAGGACTAGCGGGAGGGCCCGCGACACAGATACGCAGTATTTT
CASSSRTSGRARDTDTQYF
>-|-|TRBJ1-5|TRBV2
TGTGCCAGCAGAAAGGGATTAGGGAATCAGCCCCAGCATTTT
CASRKGLGNQPQHF
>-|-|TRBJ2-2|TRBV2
TGTGCCAGCAGTGTCTTGTCCCCCGGCGGGGAGCTGTTTTTT
CASSVLSPGGELFF
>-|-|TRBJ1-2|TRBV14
TGTGCCAGCAGCCAAGTCAACTCTGGCGGCTACACCTTC
CASSQVNSGGYTF
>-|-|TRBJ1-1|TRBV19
TGTGCCAGTAGTATAGGGAGTAGGGTGAACACTGAAGCTTTCTTT
CASSIGSRVNTEAFF
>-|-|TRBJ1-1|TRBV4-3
TGCGCCAGCAGCCAAAAATCGGGGACTGAAGCTTTCTTT
CASSQKSGTEAFF